The source of this T cell receptor (beta chain) is a study of CD8 T cells in Susac syndrome. Sequencing of TCR beta was undertaken in CD8+ and CD4+ T cells derived from blood. The CD8+ and CD4+ T cells were isolated magnetically using a negative isolation approach, whereas the TEMRA cells were enriched by FACS. This clonotype was recorded once. Trimming pared 4 bases from V and 8 bases from J, leaving 22 bases between. This CDR3 is 16 amino acids long. Germline CDR1 SGDLS, CDR2 YYNGEE. A quantity of about 0.5 to 1 ug RNA underwent reverse transcription using random hexamers. The CDR3 of TCR beta was amplified by immunoSEQ multiplex PCR across 54 Vbeta and 13 Jbeta. TCRdb redid the calling of the immunoSEQ multiplex PCR reads with MiXCR, one entry per CDR3 protein. This repertoire shows some 160,000 distinct CDR3 sequences, 85% to 95% found once; its top ten account for 0.15% to 0.2%.

Sample: CD8+ T cells from PBMCs. The chain employs TRBV9 and TRBJ2-1; the D gene is possibly TRBD1 (6 bases). The TCR sequence derives from a human donor with multiple sclerosis. The CDR3 here is CASSLTGHPTFDEQFF. CDR3 DNA sequence: TGTGCCAGCAGCTTGACGGGACATCCCACATTCGATGAGCAGTTCTTC.